This TCR beta chain was obtained from a study of OX40 agonist ivuxolimab in advanced cancers. Profiling relied on immunoSEQ multiplex PCR, and the TCRdb table lists in-frame clones only, not all of them. The data show roughly 60,000 clones, nearly 85% seen once. This CDR3 is 15 amino acids long. Trimming cost V 6 bases and J 3 bases, with 18 bases left between them. Germline CDR1 is SGHTA and CDR2 is FQGNSA. The receptor comes from an adult with an advanced solid tumor such as melanoma, head and neck, liver or kidney cancer. Sequencing used CD4+ or CD8+ T cells sorted from blood, obtained in a trial of the OX40 agonist ivuxolimab. J is TRBJ2-7 and V is TRBV7-2; perhaps D is TRBD1 or TRBD2 (5 bases each). This chain's CDR3 is CASRRGGGQGYEQYF. The DNA of the CDR3 is TGTGCCAGCAGACGGGGTGGTGGGCAGGGCTACGAGCAGTACTTC.